Following are 27 T cell receptor beta chains from one sample sequenced in a study of T cell clonotyping in hematopoietic cell transplantation. Assay: immunoSEQ multiplex PCR; the TCRdb copy retains only in-frame clones and omits some. The sample records tens of thousands of clones, less than 95% being singletons. The material sequenced was peripheral blood mononuclear cells. Source of these receptors: a woman aged 45 to 65 in good health. Some clones in this sample may be carry-over from other donors' samples.

J is TRBJ1-1 and V is TRBV18, with 7 bases that match TRBD1. The germline gives CDR1 KGHSH, CDR2 LQKENI. CDR3 length: 17 amino acids. Trimming at V came to 3 bases and at J to 0 bases, leaving 10 bases not matched to a gene. CDR3 nucleotides: TGTGCCAGCTCACCTCCCGACAGGGACTCCATGAACACTGAAGCTTTCTTT. Translated: CASSPPDRDSMNTEAFF.

J is TRBJ1-1 and V is TRBV28; maybe TRBD1 (5 bases). Germline loops: CDR1 MDHEN, CDR2 SYDVKM. Trimming took off 6 bases at V and 4 bases at J, with 9 bases between the two ends. The CDR3 contains 12 residues. This CDR3 reads CASSETVTEAFF. The CDR3 DNA is TGTGCCAGCAGCGAGACAGTCACTGAAGCTTTCTTT.

V and J are TRBV2 and TRBJ2-1; tentative D call: TRBD1 (5 bases). This CDR3 spans 16 amino acids. Between the trimmed V and J ends, which lost 5 bases and 0 bases, there was a span of 14 bases. Germline CDR1 reads SNHLY; CDR2 reads FYNNEI. CDR3 DNA: TGTGCCAGCAGTTCCAGGGAATTGAGCTCCTACAATGAGCAGTTCTTC. Translation gives CASSSRELSSYNEQFF.

The chain couples TRBV30 to TRBJ1-3; D call uncertain. This CDR3 is built from 15 residues. CDR1 GTSNPN and CDR2 SVGIG come from the germline V gene (reference sequence). Trimming shortened V by 5 bases and J by 0 bases, and 14 bases separated the two germline ends. In DNA, the CDR3 is TGTGCCTGGGGGATGGGCCGGACCTCTGGAAACACCATATATTTT. This encodes CAWGMGRTSGNTIYF. Supplemented by reference TRBV30 and TRBJ1-3, the full variable domain reads SQTIHQWPATLVQPVGSPLSLECTVEGTSNPNLYWYRQAAGRGLQLLFYSVGIGQISSEVPQNLSASRPQDRQFILSSKKLLLSDSGFYLCAWGMGRTSGNTIYFGEGSWLTVV.

V usage is TRBV19 and J usage is TRBJ2-4; D gene unclear. CDR3 length: 13 amino acids. Trimming removed 5 bases from V and 5 bases from J, with 10 bases in between. The germline V gene has CDR1 LNHDA and CDR2 SQIVND (reference sequence). CDR3 residues: CASSYGPQNIQYF. In nucleotides, the CDR3 is TGTGCCAGTAGTTATGGGCCCCAAAACATTCAGTACTTC.

This clone appeared once. The gene calls are TRBV25-1 and TRBJ2-4; tentatively, D is TRBD1 (7 bases). The CDR3 is made up of 13 amino acids. V was trimmed by 5 bases and J by 7 bases, leaving 12 bases between them. Germline V CDR1 and CDR2: MGHDK, SYGVNS. CDR3 sequence (DNA): TGTGCCAGCAGTTGGGGGGACAGCAACATTCAGTACTTC. As protein: CASSWGDSNIQYF. Together with reference TRBV25-1 and TRBJ2-4, the CDR3 gives the full variable domain: EADIYQTPRYLVIGTGKKITLECSQTMGHDKMYWYQQDPGMELHLIHYSYGVNSTEKGDLSSESTVSRIRTEHFPLTLESARPSHTSQYLCASSWGDSNIQYFGAGTRLSVL.

The chain uses TRBV7-2 and TRBJ2-2, with 11 bases that match TRBD2. This CDR3 contains 18 residues. Germline CDR1 and CDR2: SGHTA and FQGNSA. V lost 4 bases, J lost 7 bases, and 14 bases stayed unmatched. The CDR3 reads CASSSIFLVAGGIGELFF. The CDR3 coding sequence is TGTGCCAGCAGCTCCATTTTCCTTGTAGCGGGGGGGATCGGGGAGCTGTTTTTT.

The chain has TRBV15 and TRBJ2-5; 9 nucleotides line up with TRBD1. Trimming took 3 bases from V and 4 from J; bases not matched to a gene: 6. The CDR3 length is 15 residues. Germline V lookup: CDR1 LNHNV, CDR2 YYDKDF (reference sequence). The CDR3 region has the DNA TGTGCCACCAGCAGCGACAGGGGGAGCGCAGAGACCCAGTACTTC. Residues: CATSSDRGSAETQYF.

The chain uses TRBV5-8 and TRBJ2-2; D might be TRBD1 (6 bases). CDR1 is SGHTS, CDR2 YDEGEE, per germline. This CDR3 contains 13 residues. V lost 2 bases and J 5 bases, leaving 7 bases between the germline ends. The CDR3 DNA follows: TGTGCCAGCAGCTTCAGGGGAACCGGGGAGCTGTTTTTT. Translating it yields CASSFRGTGELFF.

This clone appeared a few times. V usage is TRBV6-5 and J usage is TRBJ1-1; D is perhaps TRBD1 (6 bases). The CDR3 contains 11 residues. Trimming left V 6 bases short and J 5 bases short, with 7 bases between. Germline CDR1 reads MNHEY; CDR2 reads SVGAGI. The CDR3 loop reads CASRGGTEAFF. CDR3 nucleotide sequence: TGTGCCAGCAGAGGGGGGACTGAAGCTTTCTTT.

The CDR3 spells CASSLQLATNTEAFF. CDR3 sequence (DNA): TGTGCCAGCAGCTTGCAACTTGCCACGAACACTGAAGCTTTCTTT. V is TRBV7-3 and J is TRBJ1-1; D gene ambiguous. The germline gives CDR1 SGHTA, CDR2 FQGTGA. V was pared by 3 bases and J by 1 base, with 12 bases between. There are 15 residues in the CDR3. Full variable domain (remainder filled in from reference TRBV7-3 and TRBJ1-1): GAGVSQTPSNKVTEKGKYVELRCDPISGHTALYWYRQSLGQGPEFLIYFQGTGAADDSGLPNDRFFAVRPEGSVSTLKIQRTERGDSAVYLCASSLQLATNTEAFFGQGTRLTVV.

The chain combines TRBV7-9 with TRBJ1-6; D unresolved. V lost 1 base, J lost 11 bases, and 6 bases lay in between. There are 12 residues in the CDR3. Germline V gene lookup returns CDR1 SEHNR and CDR2 FQNEAQ (reference sequence). The CDR3 bases are TGTGCCAGCAGCTTAGATGGCGCACCCCTCCACTTT. Amino acids: CASSLDGAPLHF.

This sequence joins TRBV19 and TRBJ2-2; D is unresolved. V was trimmed by 6 bases and J by 2 bases, leaving 1 base between them. Germline CDR1 is LNHDA and CDR2 is SQIVND (reference sequence). This CDR3 has 11 residues. The CDR3 is CASSNTGELFF. The DNA of the CDR3 is TGTGCCAGTAGCAACACCGGGGAGCTGTTTTTT. Complete variable domain (other parts from reference TRBV19 and TRBJ2-2): DGGITQSPKYLFRKEGQNVTLSCEQNLNHDAMYWYRQDPGQGLRLIYYSQIVNDFQKGDIAEGYSVSREKKESFPLTVTSAQKNPTAFYLCASSNTGELFFGEGSRLTVL.

Only one count was recorded for this clone. This chain uses TRBV29-1 with TRBJ1-3; tentatively, D is TRBD1 (6 bases). Germline V gives CDR1 SQVTM, CDR2 ANQGSEA. The length of the CDR3 is 13 residues. V lost 6 bases to trimming and J lost 3 bases, with 12 bases between them. The CDR3 coding sequence is TGCAGCGTCACCGGACAGAATGGAAACACCATATATTTT. This codes for CSVTGQNGNTIYF.

The CDR3 DNA is TGTGCCAGCAGCGTAGAGGAGGGGGTGACCCAGTACTTC. Translating it yields CASSVEEGVTQYF. This rearrangement joins TRBV9 to TRBJ2-5; either TRBD1 or TRBD2 may fit D (6 bases each). Germline V gene sequence: CDR1 SGDLS, CDR2 YYNGEE. This CDR3 spans 13 amino acids. V lost 0 bases and J 7 bases, leaving 10 bases between the germline ends.

CDR3 sequence (DNA): TGTGCCAGCAGTTACAAACCGCCGGGACAGGGATACGAGCAGTACTTC. Amino acids: CASSYKPPGQGYEQYF. This chain links TRBV27 with TRBJ2-7; 9 nucleotides align to TRBD1. Germline-derived CDR1 and CDR2 are MNHEY and SMNVEV (reference sequence). This CDR3 is 16 amino acids long. V gave up 4 bases and J gave up 4 bases; unmatched junction bases: 11.

The V and J genes are TRBV7-2 and TRBJ2-1; 8 bases are shared with TRBD2. The trim removed 1 base at V and 0 bases at J, leaving 5 bases unmatched. The germline V gene has CDR1 SGHTA and CDR2 FQGNSA. The CDR3 has 17 residues. The CDR3 spells CASSLVAGGASYNEQFF. The DNA of the CDR3 is TGTGCCAGCAGCTTAGTTGCGGGGGGAGCCTCCTACAATGAGCAGTTCTTC.

This clone was seen a single time. The chain employs TRBV5-6 and TRBJ1-3; D gene ambiguous. The germline V gene encodes CDR1 SGHDT and CDR2 YYEEEE. The CDR3 has 14 amino acids. The V and J ends lost 0 bases and 1 base respectively, with 5 bases between them. CDR3 sequence (DNA): TGTGCCAGCAGCTTGGGAGGTTCTGGAAACACCATATATTTT. Translated: CASSLGGSGNTIYF. Using reference TRBV5-6 and TRBJ1-3 for the parts outside the CDR3, the full variable domain is DAGVTQSPTHLIKTRGQQVTLRCSPKSGHDTVSWYQQALGQGPQFIFQYYEEEERQRGNFPDRFSGHQFPNYSSELNVNALLLGDSALYLCASSLGGSGNTIYFGEGSWLTVV.

CDR3 sequence reads: CASSLAGADTQYF. The CDR3 DNA reads as TGTGCCAGCAGCTTAGCGGGAGCAGATACGCAGTATTTT. The rearrangement links TRBV7-7 to TRBJ2-3, with D possibly matching TRBD2 (5 bases). This CDR3 region has 13 residues. Germline lookup yields CDR1 SSHAT and CDR2 FNYEAQ (reference sequence). Trimming cost V 0 bases and J 4 bases, with 5 bases left between them.

The V gene is TRBV28, the J gene TRBJ1-4, with 9 bases identical to TRBD1. V trimming: 3 bases; J trimming: 0 bases; junction bases outside the gene matches: 11. CDR1 MDHEN and CDR2 SYDVKM come from the germline V gene. The CDR3 runs 19 residues. As DNA, the CDR3 is TGTGCCAGCAGTTTCCCTACCGGGACAGGGAGTGCAACTAATGAAAAACTGTTTTTT. It yields the protein CASSFPTGTGSATNEKLFF.

The chain recombines TRBV19 with TRBJ2-7; no definite D call. The V gene's germline CDR1 is LNHDA and CDR2 SQIVND (reference sequence). V was trimmed by 5 bases and J by 9 bases, leaving 11 bases between them. The CDR3 runs 11 residues. CDR3 coding DNA: TGTGCCAGTAGTCCCGGACGGGCGCAGTACTTC. Translation gives CASSPGRAQYF.

The rearrangement joins TRBV18 to TRBJ1-3; 12 bases are a match to TRBD1. Germline lookup yields CDR1 KGHSH and CDR2 LQKENI. V was clipped by 6 bases and J by 3 bases; unmatched bases: 6. The CDR3 spans 16 residues. The CDR3 DNA sequence: TGTGCCAGCTCCCAGGGGACAGGGGGCATTGGAAACACCATATATTTT. Its protein is CASSQGTGGIGNTIYF.

The chain links TRBV5-8 to TRBJ1-6, with D unclear. Trimming took 1 base from V and 3 from J, leaving 8 bases between them. The CDR3 is 15 amino acids. Germline V gives CDR1 SGHTS, CDR2 YDEGEE. CDR3: CASSLYLGYNSPLHF. DNA of the CDR3: TGTGCCAGCAGCTTGTATTTGGGCTATAATTCACCCCTCCACTTT.

V usage is TRBV5-1 and J usage is TRBJ2-5; D ambiguous. V was cut by 0 bases and J by 2 bases, with 5 bases left in between. CDR3 size: 13 residues. CDR1 SGHRS and CDR2 YFSETQ come from the germline V gene. The CDR3 nucleotides read TGCGCCAGCAGCTTGGGGGTGCAAGAGACCCAGTACTTC. Translation gives CASSLGVQETQYF.

This clone was observed once. This chain uses TRBV9 with TRBJ2-1; 11 bases line up with TRBD1. Germline V CDR1 and CDR2: SGDLS, YYNGEE. The ends lost 4 bases at V and 9 bases at J; junction bases unmatched: 18. This CDR3 comprises 18 residues. CDR3 in amino acids: CASSIRGEGTGGYGEQFF. CDR3 nucleotide sequence: TGTGCCAGCAGCATCCGTGGGGAGGGGACAGGGGGTTACGGTGAGCAGTTCTTC.

The V gene is TRBV18, the J gene TRBJ2-7, with D hard to call. The V gene lost 3 bases and the J gene lost 2 bases, with 17 bases spanning the gap. This CDR3 has 16 residues. Germline CDR1 is KGHSH and CDR2 is LQKENI. CDR3 coding DNA: TGTGCCAGCTCACCGATTCCAGGACGTATACCCTACGAGCAGTACTTC. This sequence encodes CASSPIPGRIPYEQYF.

This clone was detected only once. The V and J genes are TRBV11-3 and TRBJ2-2; a weak D match, TRBD1 (6 bases). CDR1 and CDR2 (germline): SGHNT, YENEEA. Trimming removed 5 bases at V and 7 bases at J, with 17 bases between. CDR3 size: 15 residues. The CDR3 DNA is TGTGCCAGCAGCCACCACGACAGGATAGGCGGGGAGCTGTTTTTT. Translated: CASSHHDRIGGELFF.